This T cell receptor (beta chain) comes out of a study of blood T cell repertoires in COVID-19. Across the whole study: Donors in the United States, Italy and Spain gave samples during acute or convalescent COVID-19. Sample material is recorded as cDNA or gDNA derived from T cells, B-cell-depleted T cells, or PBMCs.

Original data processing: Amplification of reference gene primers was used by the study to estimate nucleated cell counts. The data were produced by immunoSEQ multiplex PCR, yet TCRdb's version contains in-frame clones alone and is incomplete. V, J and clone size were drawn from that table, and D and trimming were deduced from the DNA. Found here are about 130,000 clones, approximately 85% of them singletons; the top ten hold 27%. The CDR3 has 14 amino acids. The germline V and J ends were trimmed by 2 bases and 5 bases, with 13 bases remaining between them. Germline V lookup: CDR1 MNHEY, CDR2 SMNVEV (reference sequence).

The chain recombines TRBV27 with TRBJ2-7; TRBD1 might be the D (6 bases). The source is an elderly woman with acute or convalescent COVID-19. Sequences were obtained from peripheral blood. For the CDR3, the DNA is TGTGCCAGCAGTTTAAAACAGGGCAACGACGAGCAGTACTTC. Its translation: CASSLKQGNDEQYF.